This T cell receptor (beta chain) was identified during a study of blood T cell repertoires in COVID-19. The CDR3 has 16 amino acids. V was pared by 3 bases and J by 7 bases, with 10 bases of the junction left unmatched. From germline, CDR1 is DFQATT and CDR2 SNEGSKA (reference sequence). The method was immunoSEQ multiplex PCR; TCRdb's version includes in-frame clones alone and lacks a portion of them. Of 340,000 or so clones listed, about 86% are singletons. The sample taken for sequencing was peripheral blood. The chain couples TRBV20-1 to TRBJ2-1; TRBD2 agrees at 12 bases. The source is a man younger than 45 with active or convalescent COVID-19. The CDR3 sequence: CSASDRLAGDKNEQFF. The CDR3 DNA reads TGCAGTGCTAGTGACCGACTAGCGGGGGATAAAAATGAGCAGTTCTTC.